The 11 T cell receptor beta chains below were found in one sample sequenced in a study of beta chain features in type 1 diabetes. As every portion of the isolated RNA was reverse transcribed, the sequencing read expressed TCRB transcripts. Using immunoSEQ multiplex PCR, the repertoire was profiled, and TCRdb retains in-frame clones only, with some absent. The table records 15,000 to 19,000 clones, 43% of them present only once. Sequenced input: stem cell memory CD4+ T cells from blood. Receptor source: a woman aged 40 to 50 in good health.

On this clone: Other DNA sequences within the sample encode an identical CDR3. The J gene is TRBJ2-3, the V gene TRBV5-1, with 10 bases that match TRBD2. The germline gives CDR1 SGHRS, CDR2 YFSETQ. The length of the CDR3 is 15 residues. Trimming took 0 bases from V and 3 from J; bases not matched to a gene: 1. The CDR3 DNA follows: TGCGCCAGCAGCTTGGTACTAGCGGGGACAGATACGCAGTATTTT. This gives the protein CASSLVLAGTDTQYF. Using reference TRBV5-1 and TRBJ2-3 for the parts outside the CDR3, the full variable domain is KAGVTQTPRYLIKTRGQQVTLSCSPISGHRSVSWYQQTPGQGLQFLFEYFSETQRNKGNFPGRFSGRQFSNSRSEMNVSTLELGDSALYLCASSLVLAGTDTQYFGPGTRLTVL.

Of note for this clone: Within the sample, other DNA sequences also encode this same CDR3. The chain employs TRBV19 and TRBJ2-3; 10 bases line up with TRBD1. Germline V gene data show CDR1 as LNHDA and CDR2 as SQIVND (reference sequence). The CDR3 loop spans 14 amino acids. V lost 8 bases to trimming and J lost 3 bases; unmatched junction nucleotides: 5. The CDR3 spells CASWGQGSTDTQYF. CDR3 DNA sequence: TGTGCCAGTTGGGGACAGGGGAGTACAGATACGCAGTATTTT.

The CDR3 DNA is TGTGCCATCAATAGACAGGGGAGTGGAAACACCATATATTTT. Protein: CAINRQGSGNTIYF. The chain has TRBV10-3 and TRBJ1-3; 8 positions agree with TRBD1. The CDR3 consists of 14 residues. In germline, CDR1 is ENHRY, CDR2 SYGVKD. Trimming took 7 bases from V and 3 from J; bases not matched to a gene: 5.

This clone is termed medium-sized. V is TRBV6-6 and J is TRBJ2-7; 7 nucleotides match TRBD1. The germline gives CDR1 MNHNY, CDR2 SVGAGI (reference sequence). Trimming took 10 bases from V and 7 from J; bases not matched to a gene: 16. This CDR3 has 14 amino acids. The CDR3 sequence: CATRLGQLAPEQYF. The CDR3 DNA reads TGTGCCACACGATTGGGACAGCTCGCCCCTGAGCAGTACTTC.

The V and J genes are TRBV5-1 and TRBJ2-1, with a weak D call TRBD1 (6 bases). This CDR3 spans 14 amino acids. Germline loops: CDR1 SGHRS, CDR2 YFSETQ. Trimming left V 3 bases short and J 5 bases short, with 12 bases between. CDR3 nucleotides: TGCGCCAGCAGCTGGGACATCCCCCACAATGAGCAGTTCTTC. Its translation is CASSWDIPHNEQFF. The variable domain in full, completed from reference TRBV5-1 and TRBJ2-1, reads KAGVTQTPRYLIKTRGQQVTLSCSPISGHRSVSWYQQTPGQGLQFLFEYFSETQRNKGNFPGRFSGRQFSNSRSEMNVSTLELGDSALYLCASSWDIPHNEQFFGPGTRLTVL.

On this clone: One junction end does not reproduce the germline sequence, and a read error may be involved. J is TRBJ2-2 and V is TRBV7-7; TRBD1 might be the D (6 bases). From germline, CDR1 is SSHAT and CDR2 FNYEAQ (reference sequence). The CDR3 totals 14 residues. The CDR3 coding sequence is TGTGCTAGCAGTCAACAGGGAGTAACCGGGGAGCTGTTTTTT. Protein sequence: CASSQQGVTGELFF.

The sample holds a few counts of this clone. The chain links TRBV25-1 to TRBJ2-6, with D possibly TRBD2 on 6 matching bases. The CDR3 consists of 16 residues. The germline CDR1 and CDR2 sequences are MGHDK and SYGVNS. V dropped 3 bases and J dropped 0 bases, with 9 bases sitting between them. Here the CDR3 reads CASSDEGGSGANVLTF. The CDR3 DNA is TGTGCCAGCAGTGATGAGGGAGGCTCTGGGGCCAACGTCCTGACTTTC.

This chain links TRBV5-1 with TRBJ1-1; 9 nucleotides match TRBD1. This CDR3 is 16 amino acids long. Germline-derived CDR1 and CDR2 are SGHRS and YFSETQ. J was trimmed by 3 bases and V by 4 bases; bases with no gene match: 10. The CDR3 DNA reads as TGCGCCAGCAGCCCGGACAGGGGTGTTTATGACACTGAAGCTTTCTTT. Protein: CASSPDRGVYDTEAFF.

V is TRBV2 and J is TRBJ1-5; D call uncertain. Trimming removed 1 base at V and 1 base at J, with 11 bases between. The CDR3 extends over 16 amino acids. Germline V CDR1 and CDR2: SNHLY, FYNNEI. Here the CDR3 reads CASSEVARRSNQPQHF. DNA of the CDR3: TGTGCCAGCAGTGAAGTTGCCAGGAGGAGCAATCAGCCCCAGCATTTT.

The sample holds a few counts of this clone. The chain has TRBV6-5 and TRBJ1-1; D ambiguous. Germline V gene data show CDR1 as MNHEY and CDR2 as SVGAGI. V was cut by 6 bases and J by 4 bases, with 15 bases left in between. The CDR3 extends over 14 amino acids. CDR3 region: CASRVQTAGTEAFF. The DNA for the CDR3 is TGTGCCAGCAGGGTCCAAACTGCGGGCACTGAAGCTTTCTTT.

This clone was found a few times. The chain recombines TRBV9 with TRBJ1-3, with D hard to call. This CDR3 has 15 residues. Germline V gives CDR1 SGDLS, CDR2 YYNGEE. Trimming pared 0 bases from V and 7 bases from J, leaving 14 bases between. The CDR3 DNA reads TGTGCCAGCAGCGTAGGGACTTATCAGTCCAACACCATATATTTT. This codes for CASSVGTYQSNTIYF.